These 23 T cell receptor beta chains originate from one sample sequenced in a study of early T cells in non-severe SARS-CoV-2 infection. TCRdb analysed the 5' RACE reads with MiXCR anew, one entry per CDR3 protein. This sample yields around 71,000 distinct CDR3 sequences, of which around 13% are seen a single time; around 3.7% belongs to the top ten. The source material was whole blood, sampled at baseline. These receptors were obtained from an adult who was a healthcare worker with PCR-confirmed SARS-CoV-2 infection or an uninfected control (not recorded which).

This clonotype was detected only a few times. The V and J genes are TRBV20-1 and TRBJ1-1, with D tentatively TRBD1 (6 bases). CDR1 DFQATT and CDR2 SNEGSKA come from the germline V gene (reference sequence). The V and J ends lost 1 base and 1 base respectively, with 10 bases between them. The CDR3 is made up of 14 amino acids. The CDR3 DNA reads TGCAGTGCTAGAGGGGACAACTCGAACACTGAAGCTTTCTTT. Translated: CSARGDNSNTEAFF.

J is TRBJ2-1 and V is TRBV27; 10 bases are shared with TRBD2. The CDR3 runs to 17 residues. V trimming: 2 bases; J trimming: 7 bases; junction bases outside the gene matches: 11. CDR1 is MNHEY, CDR2 SMNVEV, per germline (reference sequence). CDR3 amino acids: CASSLGPSGSRRNEQFF. The CDR3 nucleotides are TGTGCCAGCAGTTTAGGCCCTAGCGGGAGTAGGCGGAATGAGCAGTTCTTC.

This chain links TRBV11-2 with TRBJ2-7, with D unresolved. Germline V gene lookup returns CDR1 SGHAT and CDR2 FQNNGV. The V end lost 0 bases, the J end lost 0 bases, and 18 bases lay between the germline ends. The CDR3 runs 18 residues. CDR3 amino acids: CASSLDLPQQVLSYEQYF. The DNA of the CDR3 is TGTGCCAGCAGCTTAGATCTCCCCCAGCAGGTCCTCTCCTACGAGCAGTACTTC.

In its sample, this clonotype was seen a few times. The CDR3 nucleotides read TGCAGTGCTTCCCGGGACAGCAATCAGCCCCAGCATTTT. Translating it yields CSASRDSNQPQHF. The V call is TRBV20-1, the J call TRBJ1-5, with D perhaps matching TRBD1 (5 bases). Deletions cut 5 bases from V and 1 base from J, with 9 bases between. CDR3 length: 13 residues. CDR1 is DFQATT, CDR2 SNEGSKA, per germline (reference sequence).

This clonotype was seen at least ten times. The chain has TRBV7-8 and TRBJ2-5; D is undetermined. This CDR3 has 15 residues. Between the trimmed V and J ends, which lost 1 base and 2 bases, there was a span of 11 bases. Germline V gene data show CDR1 as SGHVS and CDR2 as FQNEAQ. The CDR3 sequence: CASSLGGTAQETQYF. CDR3 DNA sequence: TGTGCCAGCAGCTTAGGGGGAACAGCACAAGAGACCCAGTACTTC.

This clonotype has at least ten counts. V gene TRBV24-1 combines with J gene TRBJ2-2; the match to TRBD2 covers 7 bases. V lost 7 bases and J lost 5; bases outside the gene matches: 6. The CDR3 contains 14 residues. From germline, CDR1 is KGHDR and CDR2 SFDVKD. Written as DNA, the CDR3 is TGTGCCACCAGAGGACTAGGTTCTACCGGGGAGCTGTTTTTT. Encoded protein: CATRGLGSTGELFF.

This chain links TRBV5-6 with TRBJ2-7; D unresolved. The CDR3 is 14 residues long. V was clipped by 2 bases and J by 1 base, with 10 bases between them. Germline assignment: CDR1 SGHDT and CDR2 YYEEEE. The CDR3 reads CASSFDRISYEQYF. The CDR3 coding sequence is TGTGCCAGCAGCTTCGACCGAATATCCTACGAGCAGTACTTC.

This clonotype was observed a handful of times. V usage is TRBV6-1 and J usage is TRBJ2-3; the D is unclear. The CDR3 totals 14 residues. Between the trimmed V and J ends, which lost 6 bases and 10 bases, there was a span of 20 bases. From germline, CDR1 is MNHNS and CDR2 SASEGT. CDR3 bases: TGTGCCAGCAGGGGGAAGAACGGATGGGGATCGCAGTATTTT. Its translation: CASRGKNGWGSQYF.

This clonotype was seen many times. The chain combines TRBV18 with TRBJ1-2; D is possibly TRBD1 (5 bases). Germline V gene data show CDR1 as KGHSH and CDR2 as LQKENI. This CDR3 has 15 amino acids. V lost 3 bases to trimming and J lost 3 bases, with 14 bases between them. The CDR3 here is CASSPGDLVYYGYTF. The CDR3 nucleotides are TGTGCCAGCTCACCCGGGGACTTAGTCTACTATGGCTACACCTTC. Combining the CDR3 with reference TRBV18 and TRBJ1-2 gives the whole variable domain NAGVMQNPRHLVRRRGQEARLRCSPMKGHSHVYWYRQLPEEGLKFMVYLQKENIIDESGMPKERFSAEFPKEGPSILRIQQVVRGDSAAYFCASSPGDLVYYGYTFGSGTRLTVV.

This clonotype occurred many times. The chain uses TRBV18 and TRBJ1-2; D not certain. The V gene lost 0 bases and the J gene lost 8 bases, with 7 bases spanning the gap. There are 12 residues in the CDR3. The V gene's germline CDR1 is KGHSH and CDR2 LQKENI. CDR3 nucleotides: TGTGCCAGCTCACCACCCGGAGAAGGCTACACCTTC. Translated: CASSPPGEGYTF.

Here the CDR3 DNA reads TGTGCCAGCAGTTCACTCGGACTGAATGAGCAGTTCTTC. Translating gives CASSSLGLNEQFF. This sequence joins TRBV28 and TRBJ2-1, with D perhaps matching TRBD2 (5 bases). CDR1 is MDHEN, CDR2 SYDVKM, per germline. V was clipped by 4 bases and J by 7 bases, with 11 bases between them. This CDR3 spans 13 amino acids.

This clonotype has a handful of counts. The chain has TRBV3-1 and TRBJ1-4; tentatively, D is TRBD1 (5 bases). This CDR3 comprises 15 residues. V gave up 1 base and J gave up 8 bases, with 14 bases separating them. Per the germline V gene, CDR1 is LGHDT and CDR2 is YNNKEL (reference sequence). The CDR3 sequence: CASSQVAGMPEKLFF. The DNA of the CDR3 is TGTGCCAGCAGCCAAGTCGCAGGGATGCCGGAAAAACTGTTTTTT.

The V gene is TRBV28, the J gene TRBJ2-7; 8 positions agree with TRBD1. The trim removed 6 bases at V and 3 bases at J, leaving 7 bases unmatched. Per germline, CDR1 MDHEN and CDR2 SYDVKM. The CDR3 extends over 14 amino acids. This chain's CDR3 is CASRPQGVFYEQYF. The CDR3 nucleotides read TGTGCCAGCAGACCACAGGGGGTTTTCTACGAGCAGTACTTC.

A few counts support this clonotype. The chain recombines TRBV5-1 with TRBJ1-1, with D possibly being TRBD1 (6 bases). Between the trimmed V and J ends, which lost 3 bases and 3 bases, there was a span of 18 bases. Germline CDR1 reads SGHRS; CDR2 reads YFSETQ. The CDR3 is 16 residues long. The CDR3 protein is CASSSHSGAGDTEAFF. DNA of the CDR3: TGCGCCAGCAGCTCCCATTCGGGGGCGGGGGACACTGAAGCTTTCTTT.

Ten or more counts support this clonotype. The chain is built from TRBV7-9 and TRBJ1-1, with D perhaps matching TRBD1 (5 bases). Trimming removed 5 bases from V and 1 base from J, with 11 bases in between. CDR1 is SEHNR, CDR2 FQNEAQ, per germline (reference sequence). The CDR3 consists of 14 residues. Here the CDR3 reads CASSRDRPNTEAFF. DNA for the CDR3: TGTGCCAGCAGCAGGGACCGCCCGAACACTGAAGCTTTCTTT.

This clonotype was seen repeatedly, ten times or more. The chain links TRBV5-1 to TRBJ2-1, with 10 bases lining up with TRBD2. After removal of 0 bases from V and 9 bases from J, the junction contained 9 bases not matched to a gene. CDR1 and CDR2 (germline): SGHRS, YFSETQ. The CDR3 spans 16 residues. DNA of the CDR3: TGCGCCAGCAGCTTGGAGAGCGGGAGGGCCTTTGGTGAGCAGTTCTTC. Translation gives CASSLESGRAFGEQFF.

Relative to its sample, this clonotype is medium-sized. V is TRBV9 and J is TRBJ2-1; possible D gene TRBD2, 6 bases. This CDR3 spans 13 amino acids. V lost 4 bases and J 7 bases, leaving 12 bases between the germline ends. The germline CDR1 and CDR2 sequences are SGDLS and YYNGEE. The CDR3 loop reads CASSSGLSNEQFF. CDR3 in DNA: TGTGCCAGCAGCTCGGGACTCTCTAATGAGCAGTTCTTC.

This chain joins TRBV30 and TRBJ2-7, with 7 nucleotides matching TRBD1. Germline V CDR1 and CDR2: GTSNPN, SVGIG (reference sequence). The CDR3 is made up of 13 amino acids. V lost 2 bases to trimming and J lost 7 bases; unmatched junction nucleotides: 8. The CDR3 bases are TGTGCCTGGAGTCGACAGGGAGTGGGGGAGCAGTACTTC. Its translation is CAWSRQGVGEQYF.

CDR3 protein: CASRSTGYTEAFF. The CDR3, as DNA: TGTGCCAGCAGGTCAACAGGGTACACTGAAGCTTTCTTT. The chain couples TRBV12-3 or TRBV12-4 to TRBJ1-1, with a tentative D call TRBD1 (6 bases). Trimming shortened V by 6 bases and J by 3 bases, and 11 bases separated the two germline ends. The CDR3 has 13 amino acids.

The rearrangement links TRBV5-1 to TRBJ2-3; 7 bases line up with TRBD2. The germline gives CDR1 SGHRS, CDR2 YFSETQ. The V segment lost 8 bases and the J segment 6 bases; nucleotides outside the gene matches: 15. This CDR3 spans 15 amino acids. This CDR3 reads CASTGGALTADTQYF. The CDR3, as DNA: TGCGCCAGTACGGGGGGTGCCCTCACCGCGGATACGCAGTATTTT.

This clonotype was detected only a few times. The rearrangement uses TRBV12-3 or TRBV12-4 and TRBJ1-1; possible D gene TRBD1, 5 bases. Trimming stripped 1 base from V and 10 bases from J, with 10 bases between. This CDR3 comprises 12 residues. The CDR3 DNA is TGTGCCAGCAGTTTAGGTAGTGGGGCAGCTTTCTTT. This translates into CASSLGSGAAFF.

Many counts were recorded for this clonotype. The chain recombines TRBV6-4 with TRBJ2-1; D possibly corresponds to TRBD2 (6 bases). This CDR3 is 14 amino acids long. Per germline, CDR1 MRHNA and CDR2 SNTAGT. Trimming took off 2 bases at V and 7 bases at J, with 12 bases between the two ends. The CDR3 DNA sequence: TGTGCCAGCAGTGACACGGGAGAATTGAATGAGCAGTTCTTC. Amino acids: CASSDTGELNEQFF.

In its sample, this clonotype was seen a few times. The junction departs from the called germline gene at one end, perhaps through a read error. V usage is TRBV11-3 and J usage is TRBJ1-1; 8 bases are a match to TRBD1. The CDR3 sequence is 12 residues long. Germline CDR1 reads SGHNT; CDR2 reads YENEEA. CDR3 loop: CASSLEGRGPVF. For the CDR3, the DNA is TGTGCCAGCAGCTTAGAGGGCAGGGGGCCAGTCTTT.